This TCR beta chain was profiled in a study of CD8+ T cells in alopecia areata. About the study: Each of the treated patients was given oral tofacitinib, 5 to 10 mg twice daily, for moderate-to-severe alopecia areata. Findings and caveats of the study: While tofacitinib was given, many expanded lesional clones persisted in scalp and blood. Scalp sequencing also captures normal skin's resident alphabeta T cells.

Investigators isolated RNA and reverse transcribed it into cDNA to act as the sequencing template. Data came from immunoSEQ multiplex PCR; TCRdb stores just in-frame clones and leaves some out. The data hold under 350,000 clones, with about 62% observed a single time. As concerns this clone: Its antigen is unidentified.

V lost 4 bases to trimming and J lost 7 bases, with 14 bases between them. This CDR3 is built from 15 residues. In germline, CDR1 is SNHLY, CDR2 FYNNEI. Treatment of the sample: oral pan-JAK inhibitor, 5-10 mg twice daily. Both peripheral blood and punch biopsies of lesional scalp skin were obtained from patients who had alopecia areata. The TCR originated in a human donor with alopecia areata. The chain is built from TRBV2 and TRBJ1-6; TRBD1 might be the D (5 bases). Material: CD4+ T cells sorted from blood, obtained at week 24, from a patient treated with tofacitinib. The CDR3 coding sequence is TGTGCCAGCAGTGGAGAAAGGACAAGGAATTCACCCCTCCACTTT. Encoded protein: CASSGERTRNSPLHF.